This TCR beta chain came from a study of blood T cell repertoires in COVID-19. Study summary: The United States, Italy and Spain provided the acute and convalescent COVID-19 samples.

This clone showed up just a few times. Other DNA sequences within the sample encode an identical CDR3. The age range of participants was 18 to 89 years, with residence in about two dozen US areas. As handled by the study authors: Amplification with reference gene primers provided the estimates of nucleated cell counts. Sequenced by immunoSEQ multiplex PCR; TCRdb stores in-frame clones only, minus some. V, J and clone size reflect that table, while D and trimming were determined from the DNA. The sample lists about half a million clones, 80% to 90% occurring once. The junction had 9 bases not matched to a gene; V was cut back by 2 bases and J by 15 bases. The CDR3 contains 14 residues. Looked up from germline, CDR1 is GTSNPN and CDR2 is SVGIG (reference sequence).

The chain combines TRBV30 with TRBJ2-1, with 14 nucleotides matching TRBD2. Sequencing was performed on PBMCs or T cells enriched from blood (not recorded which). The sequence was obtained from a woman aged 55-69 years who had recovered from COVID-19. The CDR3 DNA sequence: TGTGCCTGGAGTCAGACTAGCGGGGGGGCGAGTCCGTTCTTC. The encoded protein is CAWSQTSGGASPFF. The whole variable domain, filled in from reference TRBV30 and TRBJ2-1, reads SQTIHQWPATLVQPVGSPLSLECTVEGTSNPNLYWYRQAAGRGLQLLFYSVGIGQISSEVPQNLSASRPQDRQFILSSKKLLLSDSGFYLCAWSQTSGGASPFFGPGTRLTVL.